Reported below is one T cell receptor beta chain. It has no known antigen specificity. Base qualities were left out, and no much larger clone turns up one base away. This sample was taken from a study of PD-1 blockade in classical Hodgkin lymphoma (dated by TCRdb to between 2020 and 2021). Looking at the study overall: Nivolumab dosing was 3 mg/kg intravenously every 2 weeks, continuing until either disease progression or unacceptable toxicity. The study used TCR beta sequencing and CyTOF to define a peripheral blood immune signature of response to PD-1 blockade in classical Hodgkin lymphoma. Here is what the overall study found, with its caveats: Baseline diversity similar to that of newly diagnosed patients was observed in trial patients achieving complete response, whereas significantly lower diversity was observed in partial responders and progressors. Baseline TCR diversity was reported as lower in newly diagnosed patients than in healthy donors, and lower still in relapsed/refractory patients. The study covered only a single clinical trial cohort, and the causes of the repertoire differences, possibly disease activity or prior therapy, were still not defined. Diversity was lower in patients who began nivolumab less than 1 year after ASCT, so these patients were left out of later analyses to avoid confounding by immune reconstitution. A significant rise by C4D1 was seen in CD4+ but not CD8+ TCR diversity (p=0.0027 vs p=0.16), with the rise being most apparent in complete responders (p=0.02).

Trimming takes 4 bases off V and 7 bases off J; junction bases not matched to a gene: 15. The germline V gene specifies LGHNA as CDR1 and YSLEER as CDR2. Reading from cysteine to phenylalanine, the CDR3 counts 17 amino acids. The entry retains the CDR3 DNA only, 51 bases that are in frame from base 1. The Qiagen DNeasy kit was used to extract genomic DNA both from unsorted PBMCs and from the negatively selected CD4+ and CD8+ fractions. TCR beta CDR3 regions were subjected to amplification by immunoSEQ multiplex PCR with primers that anneal to V and J segments. A synthetic immune receptor repertoire was used to minimize amplification bias, and any remaining bias was removed computationally after sequencing. As for the authors' bioinformatics: Repertoire diversity was quantified as the Shannon entropy index using custom Python scripts. Unsorted, CD4+ and CD8+ repertoires were examined separately, except in combined analyses, for which CD4+ and CD8+ sequences were merged in silico. A clone counted as expanded when the clone's frequency after treatment rose at least 2-fold relative to C1D1, and clones undetected at baseline were given a pseudocount of 0.5. Clones with 0 or 1 copy at C1D1 were defined as singleton clones, while clones with 2 or more copies were defined as non-singleton clones. By matching protein sequences in sorted samples from the same patient, clones expanded in unsorted samples were annotated as CD4+, CD8+ or unknown. Wilcoxon tests were applied to paired samples to test diversity changes from C1D1 to C4D1. TCRdb holds this immuneACCESS table with in-frame rearrangements only. Some clones are missing; in checked studies, unresolved V genes explain under half, and the rest has no known cause. V, J and clone size are taken as reported in that table, and D and trimming were inferred from the DNA itself. Recorded for this sample are approximately 37,000 clones; 78% of them occurred a single time. Roughly 13% of the sample is in the top ten clones.

The time point label, read with the paper, signifies: cycle 1 day 1 (C1D1), immediately before nivolumab initiation. Every trial patient had relapsed after autologous stem cell transplantation, and cohorts A, B and C differed in prior brentuximab vedotin exposure. The trial cohort included some 53 patients with relapsed/refractory classical Hodgkin lymphoma, and each patient had a best overall response of complete response, partial response or progressive disease. In the multi-cohort phase II CheckMate 205 trial, trial patients received single-agent nivolumab. Best overall response was determined by an independent review committee according to the 2007 International Working Group response criteria. Trial PBMCs were collected just before the start of nivolumab (C1D1) and during therapy at cycle 2 day 1 and cycle 4 day 1. After peripheral blood was drawn into 8 mL Vacutainer Cell Preparation Tubes, PBMCs were isolated by centrifugation and then cryopreserved.

Material: peripheral blood mononuclear cells (PBMCs), obtained at baseline. This TCR was recovered from a human donor with classical Hodgkin lymphoma. The rearrangement combines TRBV4-3 with TRBJ2-1, with 8 middle bases fitting TRBD1. In nucleotide form, the sequence is TGCGCCAGCAGCCCGAGGAGGTACAGGGGGGACGTAAATGAGCAGTTCTTC. The translation is CASSPRRYRGDVNEQFF.